The sequence of this T cell receptor beta chain was determined in a study of blood T cell repertoires in COVID-19. Across the study: Both acute and convalescent COVID-19 samples were obtained from the United States, Italy and Spain. T cells, B-cell-depleted T cells, or PBMCs supplied cDNA or gDNA.

Per the study methods: By means of reference gene primer amplification, nucleated cell counts were estimated. Profiled with immunoSEQ multiplex PCR; TCRdb holds only in-frame clones, not every one. V and J calls and clone size are as listed in that table; D and trimming were resolved from the DNA. The table includes 15,000 to 20,000 clones, about 86% detected once. This clonotype was sampled from a human donor in a cohort sampled during active COVID-19. Input material: peripheral blood.

The chain's CDR3 is CASSQQGQVANTGELFF. The DNA of the CDR3 is TGTGCCAGCTCACAACAGGGACAGGTCGCGAACACCGGGGAGCTGTTTTTT. The gene calls are TRBV18 and TRBJ2-2; the match to TRBD1 covers 8 bases. Germline V gene lookup returns CDR1 KGHSH and CDR2 LQKENI. The J segment lost 0 bases and the V segment lost 4 bases, leaving 7 bases of the junction unmatched. The CDR3 is 17 amino acids.